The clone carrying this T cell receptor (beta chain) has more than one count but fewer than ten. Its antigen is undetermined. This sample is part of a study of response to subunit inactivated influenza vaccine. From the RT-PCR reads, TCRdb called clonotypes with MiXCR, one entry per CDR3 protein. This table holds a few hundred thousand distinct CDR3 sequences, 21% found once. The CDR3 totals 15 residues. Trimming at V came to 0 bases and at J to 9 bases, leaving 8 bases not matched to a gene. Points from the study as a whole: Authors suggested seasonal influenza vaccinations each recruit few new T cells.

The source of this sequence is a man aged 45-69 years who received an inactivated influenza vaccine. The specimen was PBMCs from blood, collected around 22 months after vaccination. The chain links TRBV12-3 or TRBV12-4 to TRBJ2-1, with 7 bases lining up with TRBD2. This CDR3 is CASSLAGGSAGEQFF. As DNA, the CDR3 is TGTGCCAGCAGTTTAGCCGGCGGGAGCGCGGGTGAGCAGTTCTTC.